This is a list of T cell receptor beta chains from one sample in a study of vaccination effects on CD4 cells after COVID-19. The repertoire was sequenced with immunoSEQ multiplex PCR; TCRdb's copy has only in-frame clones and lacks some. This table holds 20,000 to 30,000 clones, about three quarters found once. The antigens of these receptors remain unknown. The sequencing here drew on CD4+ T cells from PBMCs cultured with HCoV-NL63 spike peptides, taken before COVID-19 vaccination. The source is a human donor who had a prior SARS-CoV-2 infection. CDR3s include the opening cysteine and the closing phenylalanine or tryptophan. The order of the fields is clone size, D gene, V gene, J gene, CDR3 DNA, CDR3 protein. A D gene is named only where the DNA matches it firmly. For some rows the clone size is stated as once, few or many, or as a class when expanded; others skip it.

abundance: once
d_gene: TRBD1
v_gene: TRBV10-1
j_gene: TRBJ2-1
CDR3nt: TGCGCCAGCAGTGCGCCGGGACAGGCCTACGGTAGGCCTTACAATGAGCAGTTCTTC
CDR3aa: CASSAPGQAYGRPYNEQFF

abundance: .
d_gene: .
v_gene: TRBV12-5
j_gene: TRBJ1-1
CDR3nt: TGTGCTAGTGGCCCTGGACAGCCTCTCACTGAAGCTTTCTTT
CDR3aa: CASGPGQPLTEAFF

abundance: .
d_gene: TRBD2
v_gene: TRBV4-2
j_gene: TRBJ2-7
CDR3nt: TGTGCCAGCAGCCGTAGCCTTGGGGGTAGCGGGGAAGTCGCCTACGAGCAGTACTTC
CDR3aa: CASSRSLGGSGEVAYEQYF

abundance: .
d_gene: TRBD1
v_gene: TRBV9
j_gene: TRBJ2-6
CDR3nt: TGTGCCAGCAGCAGAGGGATAACCGGGACAGGCTACTCTGGGGCCAACGTCCTGACTTTC
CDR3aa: CASSRGITGTGYSGANVLTF

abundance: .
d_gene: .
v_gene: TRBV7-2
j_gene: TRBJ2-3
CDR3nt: TGTGCCAGCAGCTTATCGACTGGAAGAGATACGCAGTATTTT
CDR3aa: CASSLSTGRDTQYF

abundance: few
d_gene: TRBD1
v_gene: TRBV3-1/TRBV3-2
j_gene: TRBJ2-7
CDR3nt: TGTGCCAGCAGCCCGGTTGGGACAGGGAGCTACGAGCAGTACTTC
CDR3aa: CASSPVGTGSYEQYF

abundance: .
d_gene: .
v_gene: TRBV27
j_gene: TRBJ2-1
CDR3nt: TGTGCCAGCAGTTCCTACTCCGGGAATGAGCAGTTCTTC
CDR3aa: CASSSYSGNEQFF

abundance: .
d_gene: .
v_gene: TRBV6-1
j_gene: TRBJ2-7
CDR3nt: TGTGCCAGCAGTGAAACAGTCTGGTACGAGCAGTACTTC
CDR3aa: CASSETVWYEQYF

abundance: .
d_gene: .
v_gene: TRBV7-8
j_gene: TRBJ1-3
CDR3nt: TGTGCCAGCAGCTCAGTAGCCCTCGGAAACACCATATATTTT
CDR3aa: CASSSVALGNTIYF

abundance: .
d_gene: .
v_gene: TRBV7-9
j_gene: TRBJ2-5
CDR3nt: TGTGCCAGCATCGCGGTGGGGGGAGAGACCCAGTACTTC
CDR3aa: CASIAVGGETQYF

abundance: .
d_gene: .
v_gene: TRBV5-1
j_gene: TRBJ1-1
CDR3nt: TGCGCCAGCAGCTTCGTCGGTAGGGGAGGCACTGAAGCTTTCTTT
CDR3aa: CASSFVGRGGTEAFF

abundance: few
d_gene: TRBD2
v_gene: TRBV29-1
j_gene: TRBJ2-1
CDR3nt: TGCAGCGTTGAAGTCCGACTAGCGGGAGCCGTCGATGAGCAGTTCTTC
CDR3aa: CSVEVRLAGAVDEQFF

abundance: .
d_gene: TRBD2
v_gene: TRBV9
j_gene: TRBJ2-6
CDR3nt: TGTGCCAGCGGCGGGAGGGCTGGGGCCAACGTCCTGACTTTC
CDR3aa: CASGGRAGANVLTF

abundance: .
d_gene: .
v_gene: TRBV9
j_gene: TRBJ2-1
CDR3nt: TGTGCCAGCAGCGTAGGGGACTTGAATGAGCAGTTCTTC
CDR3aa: CASSVGDLNEQFF

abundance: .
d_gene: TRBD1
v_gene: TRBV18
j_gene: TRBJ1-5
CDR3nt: TGTGCCAGCTCACCCGACAGGGGGCTATCTCAGCCCCAGCATTTT
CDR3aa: CASSPDRGLSQPQHF

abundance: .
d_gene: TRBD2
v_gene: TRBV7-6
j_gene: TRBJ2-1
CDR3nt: TGTGCCAGCAGCTTAGGGGGGACTAGCGGGATGAATGAGCAGTTCTTC
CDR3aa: CASSLGGTSGMNEQFF

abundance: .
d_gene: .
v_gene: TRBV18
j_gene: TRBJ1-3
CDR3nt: TGTGCCAGCTCACCGTCCGACAGAAACACCATATATTTT
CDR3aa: CASSPSDRNTIYF

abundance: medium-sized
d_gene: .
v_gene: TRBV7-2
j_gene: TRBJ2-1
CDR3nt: TGTGCCAGCAGCACAACAGGGAAGCAGTTCTTC
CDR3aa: CASSTTGKQFF

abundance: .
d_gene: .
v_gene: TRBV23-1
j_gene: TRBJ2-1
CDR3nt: TGCGCCAGCAGTCAATCGTATGGGAACTACAATGAGCAGTTCTTC
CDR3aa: CASSQSYGNYNEQFF

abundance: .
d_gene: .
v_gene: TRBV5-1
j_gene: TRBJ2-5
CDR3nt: TGCGCCAGCAGCTTGGAGATTCTGGGACAAGAGACCCAGTACTTC
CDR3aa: CASSLEILGQETQYF

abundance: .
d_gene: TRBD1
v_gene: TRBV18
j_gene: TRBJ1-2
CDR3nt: TGTGCCAGCTCACCTAATGGACAGGGGGCGTATGGCTACACCTTC
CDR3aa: CASSPNGQGAYGYTF

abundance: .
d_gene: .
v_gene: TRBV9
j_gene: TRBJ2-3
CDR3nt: TGTGCCAGCAGCAAGGTCTGGGATACGCAGTATTTT
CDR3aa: CASSKVWDTQYF

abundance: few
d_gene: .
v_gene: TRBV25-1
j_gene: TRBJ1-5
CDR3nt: TGTGCCAGCAGTCCGGCGGACGGAAAGGTAAATCAGCCCCAGCATTTT
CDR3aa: CASSPADGKVNQPQHF

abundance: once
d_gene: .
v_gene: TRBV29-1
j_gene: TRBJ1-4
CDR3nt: TGCAGCGTTGACCTAAGGGGGTCGGGAAAACTGTTTTTT
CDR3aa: CSVDLRGSGKLFF

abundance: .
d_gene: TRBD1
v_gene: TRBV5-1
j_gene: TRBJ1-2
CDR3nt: TGCGCCAGCAGCTTGGTGGGACAGGGTGGCTACACCTTC
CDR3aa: CASSLVGQGGYTF

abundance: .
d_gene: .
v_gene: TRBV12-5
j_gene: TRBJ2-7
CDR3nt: TGTGCTAGTGGTTACCAGGATTTCTACGAGCAGTACTTC
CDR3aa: CASGYQDFYEQYF

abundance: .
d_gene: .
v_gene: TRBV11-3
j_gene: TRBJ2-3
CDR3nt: TGTGCCAGCAGCGGCGGCGCCGATACGCAGTATTTT
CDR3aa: CASSGGADTQYF

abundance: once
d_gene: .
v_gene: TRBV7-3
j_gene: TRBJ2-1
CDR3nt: TGTGCCAGCAGCTTAACCCCTAGCATTGAGCAGTTCTTC
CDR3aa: CASSLTPSIEQFF

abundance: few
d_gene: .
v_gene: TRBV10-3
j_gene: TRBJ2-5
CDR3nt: TGTGCCACCGCAATATCTATGGAGACCCAGTACTTC
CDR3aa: CATAISMETQYF

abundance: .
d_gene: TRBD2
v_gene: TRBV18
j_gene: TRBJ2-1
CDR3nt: TGTGCCAGCTCAGCCGTGGGAGGGTTCTGGTCTAGTTACAATGAGCAGTTCTTC
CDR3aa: CASSAVGGFWSSYNEQFF